These T cell receptor beta chains were read from a single sample in a study of OX40 agonist ivuxolimab in advanced cancers. Assay used: immunoSEQ multiplex PCR; TCRdb lists only in-frame clones, some missing. This table holds about 25,000 clones, approximately 86% found once. The specimen was CD4+ or CD8+ T cells sorted from blood, collected in a trial of the OX40 agonist ivuxolimab. The receptors derive from an adult with an advanced solid tumor such as melanoma, head and neck, liver or kidney cancer. Both conserved end residues are trimmed from each CDR3. Only some rows state a clone size, as once, few, many or a class for expanded clones.

j_gene	abundance	v_gene	len	CDR3aa
TRBJ1-5	.	TRBV5-5	12	ASSPGQKNQPQH
TRBJ2-7	.	TRBV5-1	11	ASSQDSSYEQY
TRBJ1-2	.	TRBV6-5	13	ASSYGGQGDYGYT
TRBJ2-5	medium-sized	TRBV19	12	ASRTSGGGETQY
TRBJ1-2	.	TRBV29-1	10	SVESEDYGYT
TRBJ2-7	.	TRBV5-1	12	ASSVSRGAYEQY
TRBJ2-7	.	TRBV7-6	12	ASSLGTGPYEQY
TRBJ2-3	.	TRBV15	14	ATSGPSGGARDTQY
TRBJ2-1	.	TRBV30	13	AWTKLAGGYNEQF
TRBJ1-1	.	TRBV5-1	13	ASSFYQGAGTEAF
TRBJ2-7	.	TRBV4-1	12	ASSQDMRGHEQY
TRBJ1-5	.	TRBV2	12	ASSEMSGDQPQH
TRBJ2-3	.	TRBV7-6	12	ASSFVSAGDTQY
TRBJ1-3	once	TRBV27	14	ASSLRAGSSGNTIY
TRBJ1-4	few	TRBV4-1	12	ASSQVGLNEKLF
TRBJ2-2	.	TRBV28	15	ASSFLGTGTHTGELF
TRBJ2-5	.	TRBV6-4	13	ASTLGGREAETQY
TRBJ2-1	.	TRBV5-1	13	ASSLTQGGYNEQF
TRBJ2-5	.	TRBV6-5	13	ASSPTRTGRATQY
TRBJ2-5	.	TRBV5-1	11	ASSLVLAGPRD
.	.	TRBV7-9	12	ASSLDSNNYEQY
TRBJ2-7	.	TRBV5-4	12	ASSPADRPYEQY
TRBJ2-1	.	TRBV5-1	12	ASSLVPVANEQF
TRBJ2-1	.	TRBV11-2	13	ASSLGLAVYNEQF
TRBJ2-1	.	TRBV7-9	11	ASTPLQRNEQF
TRBJ2-1	.	TRBV27	12	ASSSGAIYNEQF
TRBJ2-1	.	TRBV9	12	ASSPRDGYNEQF
TRBJ2-1	.	TRBV6-5	8	ASGPNEQF
TRBJ1-2	.	TRBV7-9	13	ASSSSTGFIYGYT
TRBJ2-7	once	TRBV5-4	11	ASSSGQTYEQY
TRBJ1-1	.	TRBV5-6	12	ASSLDSEVSEAF